This TCR beta chain was recovered during a study of blood T cell repertoires in COVID-19. The overall study: Samples of COVID-19 (acute and convalescent) were obtained from the United States, Italy and Spain. The analysed material was cDNA or gDNA that came from T cells, B-cell-depleted T cells, or PBMCs.

Germline values: CDR1 SQVTM, CDR2 ANQGSEA. The CDR3 has 12 residues. The germline V and J ends were trimmed by 7 bases and 6 bases, with 15 bases remaining between them. Original data processing: Amplification with reference gene primers provided the estimates of nucleated cell counts. Libraries were prepared by immunoSEQ multiplex PCR; TCRdb keeps only in-frame clonotypes and omits some of them. For V, J and clone size, that table is used; D and trimming come from the DNA. The repertoire includes approximately 72,000 clones, 65% to 90% of them detected once, and around 23% sits in the top ten. The receptor's source is a man aged 45 to 65 with acute or convalescent COVID-19. The sequenced sample was peripheral blood. The V gene is TRBV29-1, the J gene TRBJ1-1, with D possibly being TRBD1 (6 bases). CDR3 nucleotide sequence: TGCAGCGGAGGTTCAGGGGTGGCTGAAGCTTTCTTT. This encodes CSGGSGVAEAFF.